Following are 9 T cell receptor beta chains from one sample sequenced in a study of beta chain features in type 1 diabetes. Expressed TCRB transcripts got sequenced, as all isolated RNA was reverse transcribed. Assay: immunoSEQ multiplex PCR; the TCRdb copy retains only in-frame clones and omits some. Here the sample spans around 280,000 clones, about 8% being singletons. The sample consisted of central memory CD4+ T cells from blood. The origin of the receptors is a woman under 30 in good health.

This clone was counted a few times. The V and J genes are TRBV18 and TRBJ2-1; D might be TRBD2 (6 bases). The CDR3 is made up of 15 amino acids. The V gene's germline CDR1 is KGHSH and CDR2 LQKENI. V was trimmed by 2 bases and J by 2 bases, leaving 10 bases between them. The CDR3 region is CASSPLADTYNEQFF. The CDR3 nucleotides are TGTGCCAGCTCACCATTAGCGGATACCTACAATGAGCAGTTCTTC.

V is TRBV7-2 and J is TRBJ2-3; the match to TRBD1 covers 7 bases. Germline trimming cut 4 bases from V and 6 bases from J; bases unmatched to any gene: 10. CDR3 length equals 15 residues. CDR1 and CDR2 (germline): SGHTA, FQGNSA. The CDR3 here is CASSSQGDDKDTQYF. The CDR3 nucleotides are TGTGCCAGCAGCTCTCAGGGGGATGATAAGGATACGCAGTATTTT.

This clone was seen ten or more times. V usage is TRBV15 and J usage is TRBJ2-3; no firm D call. V lost 0 bases and J 2 bases, leaving 6 bases between the germline ends. This CDR3 is 14 amino acids long. CDR1 and CDR2 (germline): LNHNV, YYDKDF (reference sequence). The CDR3 loop is CATSRDLDTDTQYF. The CDR3 nucleotides are TGTGCCACCAGCAGAGATCTGGACACAGATACGCAGTATTTT. The full variable domain, completed using reference TRBV15 and TRBJ2-3, is DAMVIQNPRYQVTQFGKPVTLSCSQTLNHNVMYWYQQKSSQAPKLLFHYYDKDFNNEADTPDNFQSRRPNTSFCFLDIRSPGLGDTAMYLCATSRDLDTDTQYFGPGTRLTVL.

Of note for this clone: The same CDR3 also results from other DNA sequences found in this sample. The chain has TRBV28 and TRBJ1-2; D is unresolved. The length of the CDR3 is 11 residues. V lost 6 bases, J lost 8 bases, and 10 bases lay in between. The germline V gene encodes CDR1 MDHEN and CDR2 SYDVKM. Written as DNA, the CDR3 is TGTGCCAGCAGGCGGGAGAGGGGCTACACCTTC. It codes for CASRRERGYTF.

This clone was seen ten or more times. The chain employs TRBV9 and TRBJ2-4, with D possibly being TRBD1 (6 bases). The CDR3 consists of 14 residues. With 3 bases removed from V and 5 bases from J, the gap between germline ends came to 12 bases. CDR1 and CDR2 (germline): SGDLS, YYNGEE. The CDR3 DNA is TGTGCCAGCAGCGCACAGGGAAGCCAAAACATTCAGTACTTC. Residues: CASSAQGSQNIQYF.

About this clone itself: Other DNA sequences in the same sample also yield this CDR3. The chain couples TRBV7-2 to TRBJ1-6; TRBD1 matches 7 bases. Germline CDR1 reads SGHTA; CDR2 reads FQGNSA. V shed 4 bases, J shed 11 bases, and the junction held 5 bases outside the gene matches. There are 13 residues in the CDR3. The CDR3 region is CASSSRQGTPLHF. The CDR3, as DNA: TGTGCCAGCAGCTCTAGACAGGGAACACCCCTCCACTTT.

This clone was observed a handful of times. The chain recombines TRBV27 with TRBJ1-4; D not certain. Trimming left V 9 bases short and J 0 bases short, with 11 bases between. Germline lookup yields CDR1 MNHEY and CDR2 SMNVEV (reference sequence). This CDR3 is 14 amino acids long. CDR3 nucleotide sequence: TGTGCCAGTAAGAACGTTGCAACTAATGAAAAACTGTTTTTT. This encodes CASKNVATNEKLFF.

V and J are TRBV20-1 and TRBJ1-2, with D unresolved. The CDR3 runs to 11 residues. Germline V gives CDR1 DFQATT, CDR2 SNEGSKA (reference sequence). The ends were cut back, 5 bases at V and 8 bases at J, with 12 bases in the middle. Here the CDR3 DNA reads TGCAGTGCTCCATCCCTCGAAGGCTACACCTTC. It is translated as CSAPSLEGYTF.

This sequence joins TRBV5-1 and TRBJ1-4, with a tentative D call TRBD1 (6 bases). Deletions cut 5 bases from V and 4 bases from J, with 18 bases between. The length of the CDR3 is 16 residues. Germline V gene sequence: CDR1 SGHRS, CDR2 YFSETQ. The CDR3, as DNA: TGCGCCAGCAGTTTATCAACAGGGCTACTTAATGAAAAACTGTTTTTT. The encoded protein is CASSLSTGLLNEKLFF.